A single sample is the source of the 8 T cell receptor beta chains below, sequenced in a study of brain T cells in children with intractable seizures. Produced via immunoSEQ multiplex PCR; TCRdb's table is partial and in-frame only. The sample records around 80,000 clones, around 91% being singletons. The sample consisted of peripheral blood, taken at surgery. The receptors originated from a girl aged 2 to 10 with Rasmussen encephalitis and intractable seizures.

This clone was recorded only once. The V and J genes are TRBV6-4 and TRBJ2-3; D remains ambiguous. This CDR3 comprises 13 residues. V lost 3 bases and J 2 bases, leaving 6 bases between the germline ends. Germline assignment: CDR1 MRHNA and CDR2 SNTAGT. The DNA for the CDR3 is TGTGCCAGCAGTGATAGTACCACAGATACGCAGTATTTT. It specifies CASSDSTTDTQYF.

The chain links TRBV6-5 to TRBJ1-2; a possible D gene is TRBD1 (6 bases). The CDR3 loop spans 14 amino acids. Germline V gene sequence: CDR1 MNHEY, CDR2 SVGAGI. V gave up 5 bases and J gave up 0 bases, with 10 bases separating them. The CDR3 nucleotides read TGTGCCAGCAGTCGGACAGTTACTAACTATGGCTACACCTTC. Amino acids: CASSRTVTNYGYTF.

The V call is TRBV5-1, the J call TRBJ1-2; D might be TRBD1 (6 bases). CDR1 and CDR2 from the germline V gene are SGHRS and YFSETQ. The CDR3 is made up of 14 amino acids. V was trimmed by 5 bases and J by 3 bases, leaving 14 bases between them. As DNA, the CDR3 is TGCGCCAGCAGTATGACGGGGGCTGACTATGGCTACACCTTC. Its translation: CASSMTGADYGYTF.

V is TRBV11-2 and J is TRBJ2-5, with D perhaps TRBD2 (6 bases). The CDR3 contains 15 residues. V shed 6 bases and J shed 5 bases, with 19 bases lying between them. Germline V lookup: CDR1 SGHAT, CDR2 FQNNGV. CDR3: CASRRVGGLRETQYF. The CDR3 DNA follows: TGTGCCAGCAGACGCGTCGGGGGTCTACGGGAGACCCAGTACTTC.

The CDR3 DNA is TGTGCCAGCAGCATCGATACAGGGAACACTGAAGCTTTCTTT. Residues: CASSIDTGNTEAFF. The chain uses TRBV21-1 and TRBJ1-1; the table's D call, TRBD1, was not checked against the DNA. TRBV21-1 is deemed a pseudogene. The CDR3 spans 14 residues.

This rearrangement joins TRBV2 to TRBJ2-4, with D tentatively TRBD1 (6 bases). The CDR3 loop spans 11 amino acids. V lost 6 bases, J lost 15 bases, and 15 bases lay in between. CDR1 and CDR2 (germline): SNHLY, FYNNEI. The CDR3 region has the DNA TGTGCCAGCAGCGACCGGGACATCCTGTACTTC. Translated: CASSDRDILYF.

To note about this clone: Mismatch with germline at one junction end may stem from a read error. CDR3 in DNA: TGTGCCAGCAGCGAAGAAGGACGGATCTCTGGGGCCAACGTCCTGACTTTC. Translation gives CASSEEGRISGANVLTF. The chain has TRBV6-1 and TRBJ2-6; D is ambiguous. There are 17 residues in the CDR3. Germline V gives CDR1 MNHNS, CDR2 SASEGT.

The table lists this clone with a count of one. The chain employs TRBV18 and TRBJ1-5; D is uncertain. V was clipped by 2 bases and J by 6 bases, with 20 bases between them. The germline V gene encodes CDR1 KGHSH and CDR2 LQKENI. The CDR3 loop spans 17 amino acids. The CDR3 DNA reads TGTGCCAGCTCACCAGCTTTTTTAAGGGCTGGAGGTCAGCCCCAGCATTTT. It specifies CASSPAFLRAGGQPQHF.